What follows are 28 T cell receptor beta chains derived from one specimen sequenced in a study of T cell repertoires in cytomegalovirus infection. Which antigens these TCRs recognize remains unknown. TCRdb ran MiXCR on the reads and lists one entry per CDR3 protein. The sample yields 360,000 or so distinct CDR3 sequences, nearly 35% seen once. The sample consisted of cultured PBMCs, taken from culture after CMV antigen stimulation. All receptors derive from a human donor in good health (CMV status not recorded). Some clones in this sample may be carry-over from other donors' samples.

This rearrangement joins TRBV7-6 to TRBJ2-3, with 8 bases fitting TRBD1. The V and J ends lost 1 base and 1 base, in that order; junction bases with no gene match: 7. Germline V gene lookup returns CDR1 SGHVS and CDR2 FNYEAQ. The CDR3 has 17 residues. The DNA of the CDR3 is TGTGCCAGCAGCTTAGGGGTACCGGGACAGGGCACAGATACGCAGTATTTT. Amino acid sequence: CASSLGVPGQGTDTQYF. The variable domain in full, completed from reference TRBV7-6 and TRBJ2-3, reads GAGVSQSPRYKVTKRGQDVALRCDPISGHVSLYWYRQALGQGPEFLTYFNYEAQQDKSGLPNDRFSAERPEGSISTLTIQRTEQRDSAMYRCASSLGVPGQGTDTQYFGPGTRLTVL.

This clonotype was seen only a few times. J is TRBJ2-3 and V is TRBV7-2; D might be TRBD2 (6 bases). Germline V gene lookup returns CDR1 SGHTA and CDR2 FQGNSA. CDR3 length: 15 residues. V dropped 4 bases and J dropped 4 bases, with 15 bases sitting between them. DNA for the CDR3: TGTGCCAGCAGCTCGAGGGTTGGAGGGGCAGATACGCAGTATTTT. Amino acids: CASSSRVGGADTQYF.

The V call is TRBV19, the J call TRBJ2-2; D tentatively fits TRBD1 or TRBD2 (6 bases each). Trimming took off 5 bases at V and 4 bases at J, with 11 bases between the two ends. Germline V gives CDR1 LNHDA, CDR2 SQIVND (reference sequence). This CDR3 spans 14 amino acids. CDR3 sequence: CASSDGGSTGELFF. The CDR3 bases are TGTGCCAGTAGTGACGGGGGCAGCACCGGGGAGCTGTTTTTT.

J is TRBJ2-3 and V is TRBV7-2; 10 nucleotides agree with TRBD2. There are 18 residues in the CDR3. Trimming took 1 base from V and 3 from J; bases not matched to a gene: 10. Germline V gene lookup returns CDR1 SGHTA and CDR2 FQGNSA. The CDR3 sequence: CASSLVGRAGGRTDTQYF. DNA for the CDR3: TGTGCCAGCAGCTTAGTTGGTAGAGCGGGAGGGAGGACAGATACGCAGTATTTT.

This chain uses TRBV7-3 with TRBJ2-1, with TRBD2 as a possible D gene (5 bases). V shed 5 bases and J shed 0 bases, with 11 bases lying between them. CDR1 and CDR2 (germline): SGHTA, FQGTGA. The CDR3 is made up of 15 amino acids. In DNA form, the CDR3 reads TGTGCCAGCAGCCCCCGGACTGACTCCTACAATGAGCAGTTCTTC. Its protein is CASSPRTDSYNEQFF.

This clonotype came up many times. CDR3: CASSSNEQFF. CDR3 nucleotides: TGTGCCAGCTCAAGCAATGAGCAGTTCTTC. The chain has TRBV18 and TRBJ2-1, with no clear D. Per the germline V gene, CDR1 is KGHSH and CDR2 is LQKENI. This CDR3 comprises 10 residues. V was pared by 5 bases and J by 6 bases, with 2 bases between.

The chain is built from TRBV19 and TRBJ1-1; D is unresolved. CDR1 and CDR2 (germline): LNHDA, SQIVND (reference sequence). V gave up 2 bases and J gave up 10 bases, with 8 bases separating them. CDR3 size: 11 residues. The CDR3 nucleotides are TGTGCCAGTAGTATAAGTTCCTCAGCTTTCTTT. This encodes CASSISSSAFF.

CDR3 nucleotides: TGTGCCGGTCAGGACTCTTCCTCTGGAAACACCATATATTTT. It encodes CAGQDSSSGNTIYF. This chain links TRBV28 with TRBJ1-3; D not resolved. The V gene's germline CDR1 is MDHEN and CDR2 SYDVKM. V was clipped by 11 bases and J by 0 bases, with 14 bases between them. This CDR3 has 14 amino acids.

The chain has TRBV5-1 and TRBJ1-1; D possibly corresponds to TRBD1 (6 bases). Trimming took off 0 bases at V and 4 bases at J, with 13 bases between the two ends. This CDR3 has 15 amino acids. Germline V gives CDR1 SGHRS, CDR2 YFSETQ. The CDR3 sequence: CASSLAGAWGTEAFF. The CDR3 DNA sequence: TGCGCCAGCAGCTTGGCAGGGGCCTGGGGCACTGAAGCTTTCTTT.

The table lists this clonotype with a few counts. This chain's CDR3 is CASSAVRGRANEQFF. The CDR3 region has the DNA TGTGCCAGCAGCGCTGTGCGCGGGAGGGCGAATGAGCAGTTCTTC. The chain joins TRBV7-2 to TRBJ2-1; 9 nucleotides line up with TRBD2. This CDR3 spans 15 amino acids. The germline CDR1 and CDR2 sequences are SGHTA and FQGNSA. The junction had 9 bases not matched to a gene; V was cut back by 5 bases and J by 7 bases.

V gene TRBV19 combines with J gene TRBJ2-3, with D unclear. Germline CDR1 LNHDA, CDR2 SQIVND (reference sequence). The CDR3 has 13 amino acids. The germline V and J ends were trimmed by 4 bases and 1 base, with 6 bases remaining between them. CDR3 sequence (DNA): TGTGCCAGTAGTAACCGCCGCACAGATACGCAGTATTTT. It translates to CASSNRRTDTQYF.

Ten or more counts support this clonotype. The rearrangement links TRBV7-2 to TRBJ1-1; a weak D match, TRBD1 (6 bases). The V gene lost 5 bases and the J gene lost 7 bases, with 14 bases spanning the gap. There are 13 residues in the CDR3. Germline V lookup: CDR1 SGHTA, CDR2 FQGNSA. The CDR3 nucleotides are TGTGCCAGCAGCAGACAACAGGGTGTTGAAGCTTTCTTT. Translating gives CASSRQQGVEAFF.

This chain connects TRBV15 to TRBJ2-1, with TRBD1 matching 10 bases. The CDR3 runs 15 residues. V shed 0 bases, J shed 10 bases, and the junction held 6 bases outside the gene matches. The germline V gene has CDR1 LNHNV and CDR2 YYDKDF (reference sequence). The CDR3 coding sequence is TGTGCCACCAGCAGAGATCGGACAGGGGGTCGAGAGCAGTTCTTC. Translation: CATSRDRTGGREQFF.

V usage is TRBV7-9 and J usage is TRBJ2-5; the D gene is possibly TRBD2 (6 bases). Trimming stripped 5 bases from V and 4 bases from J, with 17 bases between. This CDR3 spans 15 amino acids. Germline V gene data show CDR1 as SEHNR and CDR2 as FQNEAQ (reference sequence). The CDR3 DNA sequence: TGTGCCAGCAGCCCCGCGGGATGGGGATCAGAGACCCAGTACTTC. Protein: CASSPAGWGSETQYF. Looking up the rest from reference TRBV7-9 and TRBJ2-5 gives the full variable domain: DTGVSQNPRHKITKRGQNVTFRCDPISEHNRLYWYRQTLGQGPEFLTYFQNEAQLEKSRLLSDRFSAERPKGSFSTLEIQRTEQGDSAMYLCASSPAGWGSETQYFGPGTRLLVL.

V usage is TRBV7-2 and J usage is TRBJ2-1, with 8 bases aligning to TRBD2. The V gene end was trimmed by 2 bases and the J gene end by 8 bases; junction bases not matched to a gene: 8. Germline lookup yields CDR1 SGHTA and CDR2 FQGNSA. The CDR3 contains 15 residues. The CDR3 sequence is CASSLFREGLDEQFF. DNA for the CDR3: TGTGCCAGCAGCTTATTTCGGGAGGGCCTGGATGAGCAGTTCTTC.

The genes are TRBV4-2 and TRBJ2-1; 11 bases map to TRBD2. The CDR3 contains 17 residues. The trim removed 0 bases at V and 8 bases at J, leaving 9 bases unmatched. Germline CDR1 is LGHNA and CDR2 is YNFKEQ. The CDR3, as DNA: TGTGCCAGCAGCCAAGAGATCTACGGGACTAGCGGTTATGAGCAGTTCTTC. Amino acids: CASSQEIYGTSGYEQFF.

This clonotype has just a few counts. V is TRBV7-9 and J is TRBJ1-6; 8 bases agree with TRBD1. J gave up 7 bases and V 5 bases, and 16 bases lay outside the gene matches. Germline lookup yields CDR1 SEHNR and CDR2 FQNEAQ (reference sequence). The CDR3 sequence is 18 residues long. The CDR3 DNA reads TGTGCCAGCAGCCGATTCCTAACCCGGACAGGGAAGAATTCACCCCTCCACTTT. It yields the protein CASSRFLTRTGKNSPLHF.

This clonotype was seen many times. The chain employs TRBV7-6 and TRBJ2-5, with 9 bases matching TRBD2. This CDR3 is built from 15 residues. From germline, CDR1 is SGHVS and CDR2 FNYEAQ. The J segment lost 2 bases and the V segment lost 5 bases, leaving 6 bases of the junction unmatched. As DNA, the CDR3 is TGTGCCAGCAGCAGGAGGCTAGCGGGGCAAGAGACCCAGTACTTC. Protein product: CASSRRLAGQETQYF.

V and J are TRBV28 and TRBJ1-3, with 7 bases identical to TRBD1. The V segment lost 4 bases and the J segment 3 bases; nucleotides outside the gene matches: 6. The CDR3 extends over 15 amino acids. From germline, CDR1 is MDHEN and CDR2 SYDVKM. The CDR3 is CASSSGGENGNTIYF. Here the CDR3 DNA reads TGTGCCAGCAGTTCAGGGGGGGAGAATGGAAACACCATATATTTT.

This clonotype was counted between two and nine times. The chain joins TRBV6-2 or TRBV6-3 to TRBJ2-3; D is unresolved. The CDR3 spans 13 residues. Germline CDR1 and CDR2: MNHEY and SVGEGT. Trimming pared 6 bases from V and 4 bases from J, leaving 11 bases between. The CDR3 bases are TGTGCCAGCAGGACTTCGGTGGCAGATACGCAGTATTTT. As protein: CASRTSVADTQYF.

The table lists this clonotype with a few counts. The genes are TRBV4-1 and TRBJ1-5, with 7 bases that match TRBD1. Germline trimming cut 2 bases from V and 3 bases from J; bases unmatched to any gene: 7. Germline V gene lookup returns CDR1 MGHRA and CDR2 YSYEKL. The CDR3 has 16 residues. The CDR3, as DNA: TGCGCCAGCAGCCAAAATCGGGACAGAGACAATCAGCCCCAGCATTTT. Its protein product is CASSQNRDRDNQPQHF.

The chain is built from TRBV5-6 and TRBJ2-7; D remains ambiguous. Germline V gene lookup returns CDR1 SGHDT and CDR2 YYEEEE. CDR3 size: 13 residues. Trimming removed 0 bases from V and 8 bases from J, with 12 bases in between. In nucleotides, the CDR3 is TGTGCCAGCAGCTTGGCGAGTACCCCCAAGCAGTACGTC. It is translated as CASSLASTPKQYV.

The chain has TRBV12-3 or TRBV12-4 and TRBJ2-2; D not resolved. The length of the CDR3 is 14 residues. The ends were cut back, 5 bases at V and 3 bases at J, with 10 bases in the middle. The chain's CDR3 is CASSPLIYTGELFF. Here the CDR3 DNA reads TGTGCCAGCAGTCCACTGATATACACCGGGGAGCTGTTTTTT.

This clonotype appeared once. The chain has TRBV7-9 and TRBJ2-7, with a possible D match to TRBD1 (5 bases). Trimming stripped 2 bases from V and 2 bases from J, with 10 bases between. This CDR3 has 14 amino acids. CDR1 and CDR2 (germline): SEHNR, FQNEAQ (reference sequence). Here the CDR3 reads CASSLLTATYEQYF. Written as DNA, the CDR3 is TGTGCCAGCAGCTTATTGACAGCTACCTACGAGCAGTACTTC. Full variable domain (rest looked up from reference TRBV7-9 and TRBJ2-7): DTGVSQNPRHKITKRGQNVTFRCDPISEHNRLYWYRQTLGQGPEFLTYFQNEAQLEKSRLLSDRFSAERPKGSFSTLEIQRTEQGDSAMYLCASSLLTATYEQYFGPGTRLTVT.

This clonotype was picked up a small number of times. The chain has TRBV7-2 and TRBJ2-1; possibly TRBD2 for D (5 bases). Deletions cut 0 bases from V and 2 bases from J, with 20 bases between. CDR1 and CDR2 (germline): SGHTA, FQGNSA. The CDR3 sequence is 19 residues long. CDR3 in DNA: TGTGCCAGCAGCTTAGCTCCCCCCGACGCGGGCCTGACCTACAATGAGCAGTTCTTC. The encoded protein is CASSLAPPDAGLTYNEQFF.

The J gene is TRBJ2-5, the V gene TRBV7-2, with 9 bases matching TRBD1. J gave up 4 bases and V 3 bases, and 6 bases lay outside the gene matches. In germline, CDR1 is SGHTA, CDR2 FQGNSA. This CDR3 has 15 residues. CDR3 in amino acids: CASSFHRGRGETQYF. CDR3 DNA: TGTGCCAGCAGCTTTCACAGGGGGCGCGGAGAGACCCAGTACTTC.

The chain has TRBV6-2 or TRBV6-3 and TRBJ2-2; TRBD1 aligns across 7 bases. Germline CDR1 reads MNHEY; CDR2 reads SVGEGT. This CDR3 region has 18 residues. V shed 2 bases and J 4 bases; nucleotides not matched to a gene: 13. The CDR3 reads CASSYDTRQGGSTGELFF. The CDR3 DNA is TGTGCCAGCAGTTACGACACCCGACAGGGTGGGAGCACCGGGGAGCTGTTTTTT.

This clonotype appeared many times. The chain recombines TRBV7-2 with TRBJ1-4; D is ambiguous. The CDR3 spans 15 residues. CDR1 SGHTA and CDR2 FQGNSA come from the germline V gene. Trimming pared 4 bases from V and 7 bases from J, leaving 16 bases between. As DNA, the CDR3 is TGTGCCAGCAGCTCCTACTTTCTACGCGGTGAAAAACTGTTTTTT. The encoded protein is CASSSYFLRGEKLFF.